A selection of T cell receptor beta chains follows, all from one sample in a study of early T cells in non-severe SARS-CoV-2 infection. TCRdb reanalysed the 5' RACE reads using MiXCR and keeps one entry per CDR3 protein. The sample carries some 77,000 distinct CDR3 sequences, approximately 5% recorded once. This sample comprised whole blood, obtained at baseline. Every receptor here comes from an adult who was a healthcare worker with PCR-confirmed SARS-CoV-2 infection or an uninfected control (not recorded which). The CDR3 runs from the conserved cysteine through the conserved F or W. Not all rows give a size; the values are once, few, many and, for expanded clones, a class.

TRBV24-1 | NA | 16 | CATSDDPGQLNTEAFF
TRBV7-3 | many | 15 | CASSSTGLDTGELFF
TRBV28 | few | 16 | CASSFEPGQVTDTQYF
TRBV27 | few | 13 | CASRSGGPYEQYF
TRBV27 | many | 15 | CASSLLLAGGYEQYF
TRBV2 | NA | 15 | CASTRGSSSTDTQYF
TRBV12-3/TRBV12-4 | many | 14 | CASSLSGSANVLTF
TRBV5-6 | few | 17 | CASSFRSSRGRVYGYTF
TRBV7-9 | NA | 15 | CASSFYRGKQETQYF
TRBV28 | many | 15 | CASILHSSVNTEAFF
TRBV5-4 | NA | 14 | CASSLGGTVYGYTF
TRBV25-1 | NA | 14 | CASSELKREYEQYF
TRBV18 | many | 13 | CASSHGVNTEAFF
TRBV5-1 | many | 16 | CASSLDGDASTDTQYF
TRBV5-4 | many | 14 | CASSQKTGVYEQYF
TRBV7-2 | NA | 15 | CASSLGSVRVYEQYF
TRBV2 | NA | 15 | CASSFRDSRTDTQYF
TRBV9 | NA | 17 | CASSHPREDDRGYEQYF
TRBV7-8 | many | 13 | CASSQPGVYEQYF
TRBV6-1 | many | 14 | CASSGTGQGREQYF
TRBV19 | NA | 15 | CASSISGTVTQAQHF
TRBV7-3 | many | 19 | CASSLTGTGASSGANVLTF
TRBV7-8 | many | 16 | CASSLTRTGRNSPLHF
TRBV27 | many | 12 | CASSRPNEKLFF
TRBV11-2 | few | 15 | CASSFMSRDTGELFF
TRBV29-1 | NA | 12 | CSYGTGSREQYF
TRBV7-2 | NA | 13 | CASSLSTTGELFF
TRBV28 | NA | 17 | CASSSPTQGWDSYEQYF
TRBV20-1 | NA | 13 | CSAGTSGSSEQYF
TRBV12-3/TRBV12-4 | many | 16 | CASPDSPGQSSYEQYF
TRBV28 | NA | 14 | CASSLDSAGVNQYF
TRBV20-1 | many | 15 | CSATSTYLTAYEQYF
TRBV12-3/TRBV12-4 | NA | 12 | CASSFSGYEQYF
TRBV10-3 | many | 12 | CAIGSGNQPQHF
TRBV7-2 | NA | 16 | CASSLFGARDTGELFF
TRBV4-1 | many | 18 | CASSPAGGGSLAKNIQYF
TRBV14 | few | 12 | CASSHEGAEAFF
TRBV18 | NA | 13 | CASSLKGNTETFF
TRBV29-1 | NA | 11 | CSVGQSTEAFF
TRBV28 | NA | 15 | CASSRGSLRQETQYF
TRBV19 | many | 15 | CASSMKGTTTGELFF
TRBV11-2 | few | 14 | CASSRGGYNSPLHF
TRBV7-9 | few | 13 | CASSLELYNEQFF
TRBV7-9 | medium-sized | 16 | CAKDVDSGGRTDTQYF